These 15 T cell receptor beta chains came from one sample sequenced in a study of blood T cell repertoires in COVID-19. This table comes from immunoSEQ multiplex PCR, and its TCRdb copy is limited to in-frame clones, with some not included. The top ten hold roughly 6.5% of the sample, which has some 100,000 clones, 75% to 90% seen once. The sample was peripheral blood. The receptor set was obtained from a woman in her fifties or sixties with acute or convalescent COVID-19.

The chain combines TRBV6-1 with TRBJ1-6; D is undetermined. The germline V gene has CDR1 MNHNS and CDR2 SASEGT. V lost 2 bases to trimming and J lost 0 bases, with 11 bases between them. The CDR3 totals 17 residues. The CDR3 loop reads CASSEKPASSYNSPLHF. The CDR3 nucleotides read TGTGCCAGCAGTGAAAAGCCAGCGAGCTCCTATAATTCACCCCTCCACTTT.

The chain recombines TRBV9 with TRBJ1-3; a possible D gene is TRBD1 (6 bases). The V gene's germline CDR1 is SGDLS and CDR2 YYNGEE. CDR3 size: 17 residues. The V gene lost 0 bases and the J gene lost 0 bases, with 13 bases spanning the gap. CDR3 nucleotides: TGTGCCAGCAGCGTAGGGGGGCCGGTCCTCTCTGGAAACACCATATATTTT. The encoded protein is CASSVGGPVLSGNTIYF.

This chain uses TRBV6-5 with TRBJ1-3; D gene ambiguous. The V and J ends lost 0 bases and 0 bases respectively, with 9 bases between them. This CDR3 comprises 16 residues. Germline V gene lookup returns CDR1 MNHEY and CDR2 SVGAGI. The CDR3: CASSYSMRSSGNTIYF. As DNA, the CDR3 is TGTGCCAGCAGTTACTCCATGCGTTCCTCTGGAAACACCATATATTTT.

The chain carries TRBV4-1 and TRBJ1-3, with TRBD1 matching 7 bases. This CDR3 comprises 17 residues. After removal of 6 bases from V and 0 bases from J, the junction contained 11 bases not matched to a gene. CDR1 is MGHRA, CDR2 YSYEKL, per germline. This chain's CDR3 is CASSLGTVLFSGNTIYF. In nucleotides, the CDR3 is TGCGCCAGCAGTCTGGGGACAGTCCTTTTCTCTGGAAACACCATATATTTT.

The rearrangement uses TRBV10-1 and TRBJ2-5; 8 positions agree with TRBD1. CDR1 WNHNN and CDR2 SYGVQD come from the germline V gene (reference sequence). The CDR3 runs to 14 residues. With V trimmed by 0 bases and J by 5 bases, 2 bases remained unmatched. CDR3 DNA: TGCGCCAGCAGTGAGTCGAGGACAGGGGAGACCCAGTACTTC. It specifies CASSESRTGETQYF.

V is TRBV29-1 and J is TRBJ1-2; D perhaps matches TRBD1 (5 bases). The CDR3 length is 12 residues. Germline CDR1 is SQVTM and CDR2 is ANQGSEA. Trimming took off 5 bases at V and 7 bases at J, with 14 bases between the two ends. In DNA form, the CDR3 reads TGCAGCGTTCGGGTCTCGGGGGTTGGCTACACCTTC. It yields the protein CSVRVSGVGYTF.

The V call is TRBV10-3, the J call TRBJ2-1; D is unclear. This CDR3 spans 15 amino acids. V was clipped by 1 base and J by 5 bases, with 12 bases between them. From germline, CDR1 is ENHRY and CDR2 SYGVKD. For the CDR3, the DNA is TGTGCCATCAGTGAGTATAGTAACTTGAACAATGAGCAGTTCTTC. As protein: CAISEYSNLNNEQFF.

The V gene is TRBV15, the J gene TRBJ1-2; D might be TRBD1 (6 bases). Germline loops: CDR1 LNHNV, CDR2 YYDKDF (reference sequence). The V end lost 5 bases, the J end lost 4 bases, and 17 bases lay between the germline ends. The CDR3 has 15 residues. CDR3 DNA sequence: TGTGCCACCAGCTACCGGGACATGTACTCCTATGGCTACACCTTC. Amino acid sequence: CATSYRDMYSYGYTF.

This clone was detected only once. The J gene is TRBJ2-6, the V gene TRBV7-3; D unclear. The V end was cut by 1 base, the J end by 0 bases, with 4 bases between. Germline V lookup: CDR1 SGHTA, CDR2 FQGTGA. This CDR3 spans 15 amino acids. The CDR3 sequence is CASSLISSGANVLTF. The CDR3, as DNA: TGTGCCAGCAGCTTAATCAGCTCTGGGGCCAACGTCCTGACTTTC.

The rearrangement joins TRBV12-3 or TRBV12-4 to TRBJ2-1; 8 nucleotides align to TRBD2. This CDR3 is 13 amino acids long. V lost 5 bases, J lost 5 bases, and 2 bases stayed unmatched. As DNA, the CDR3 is TGTGCCAGCAGTCCCGGGGGGGACAATGAGCAGTTCTTC. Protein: CASSPGGDNEQFF.

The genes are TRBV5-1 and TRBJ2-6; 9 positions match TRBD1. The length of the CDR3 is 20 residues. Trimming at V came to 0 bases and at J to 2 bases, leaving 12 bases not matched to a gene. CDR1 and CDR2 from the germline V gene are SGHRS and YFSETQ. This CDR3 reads CASSLVPGQGVPAGANVLTF. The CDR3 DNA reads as TGCGCCAGCAGCTTGGTCCCGGGACAGGGAGTGCCCGCTGGGGCCAACGTCCTGACTTTC.

CDR3: CASSEMRGQVEKLFF. As DNA, the CDR3 is TGTGCCAGCAGTGAGATGAGGGGGCAAGTCGAAAAACTGTTTTTT. The chain carries TRBV2 and TRBJ1-4, with TRBD1 matching 7 bases. Germline CDR1 reads SNHLY; CDR2 reads FYNNEI. V lost 3 bases and J lost 8; bases outside the gene matches: 9. CDR3 length: 15 residues.

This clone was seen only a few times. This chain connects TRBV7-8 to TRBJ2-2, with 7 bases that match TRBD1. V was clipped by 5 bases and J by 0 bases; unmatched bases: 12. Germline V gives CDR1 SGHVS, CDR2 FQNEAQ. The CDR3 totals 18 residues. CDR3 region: CASSPPRRDRSNTGELFF. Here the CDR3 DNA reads TGTGCCAGCAGCCCGCCCCGCCGGGACAGATCGAACACCGGGGAGCTGTTTTTT.

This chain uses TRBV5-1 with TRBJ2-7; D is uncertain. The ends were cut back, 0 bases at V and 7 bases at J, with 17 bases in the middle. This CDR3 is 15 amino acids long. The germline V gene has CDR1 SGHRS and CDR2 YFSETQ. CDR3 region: CASSLGPTRVTEQYF. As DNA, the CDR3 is TGCGCCAGCAGCTTGGGACCGACCCGGGTTACGGAGCAGTACTTC.

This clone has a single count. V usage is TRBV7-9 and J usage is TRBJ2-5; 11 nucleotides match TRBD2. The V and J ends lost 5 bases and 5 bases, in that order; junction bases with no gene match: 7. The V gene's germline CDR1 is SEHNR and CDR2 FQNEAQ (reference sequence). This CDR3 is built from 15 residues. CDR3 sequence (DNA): TGTGCCAGCAGCGTCGGTAGCGGGGGGGCCGAGACCCAGTACTTC. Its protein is CASSVGSGGAETQYF.